The 18 T cell receptor beta chains presented below share a single source sample, sequenced in a study of early T cells in non-severe SARS-CoV-2 infection. TCRdb independently ran MiXCR on the 5' RACE reads; one entry per CDR3 protein. Of under 95,000 distinct CDR3 sequences detected, 12% appear once; the ten largest clones hold roughly 4.3%. Sequenced input: whole blood. The receptor set was obtained from an adult who was a healthcare worker with PCR-confirmed SARS-CoV-2 infection or an uninfected control (not recorded which).

This clonotype showed up just a few times. The chain employs TRBV29-1 and TRBJ1-2; weak D call: TRBD1 (5 bases). CDR3 length: 11 residues. Per the germline V gene, CDR1 is SQVTM and CDR2 is ANQGSEA. Deletions cut 7 bases from V and 7 bases from J, with 13 bases between. CDR3 in amino acids: CSAGQGAGYTF. Here the CDR3 DNA reads TGCAGCGCCGGGCAGGGTGCTGGCTACACCTTC.

The CDR3 DNA is TGCAGTGCTAGAGATAGGTGGGGACAGGGCATTCAAGAGACCCAGTACTTC. It yields the protein CSARDRWGQGIQETQYF. The V gene is TRBV20-1, the J gene TRBJ2-5, with TRBD1 identical over 9 bases. Looked up from germline, CDR1 is DFQATT and CDR2 is SNEGSKA (reference sequence). V trimming: 0 bases; J trimming: 2 bases; junction bases outside the gene matches: 10. The CDR3 covers 17 residues.

This clonotype was detected many times. The rearrangement links TRBV5-1 to TRBJ2-2, with D possibly being TRBD1 or TRBD2 (5 bases each). Germline V gene data show CDR1 as SGHRS and CDR2 as YFSETQ. CDR3 length: 15 residues. V was cut by 4 bases and J by 1 base, with 11 bases left in between. The CDR3 coding sequence is TGCGCCAGCAGCCCCGGGACGTTGAACACCGGGGAGCTGTTTTTT. Residues: CASSPGTLNTGELFF.

This clonotype was seen only a few times. The chain is built from TRBV7-2 and TRBJ2-1; D remains ambiguous. Germline V gene data show CDR1 as SGHTA and CDR2 as FQGNSA. This CDR3 has 11 amino acids. Deletions cut 10 bases from V and 4 bases from J, with 8 bases between. The CDR3: CATALYNEQFF. The DNA of the CDR3 is TGTGCCACAGCACTGTACAATGAGCAGTTCTTC.

V is TRBV11-1 and J is TRBJ2-5; 8 bases are shared with TRBD2. The V gene end was trimmed by 5 bases and the J gene end by 9 bases; junction bases not matched to a gene: 14. Germline CDR1 is SGHAT and CDR2 is FQDESV (reference sequence). CDR3 length equals 15 residues. CDR3: CASSLKSGGIRPQYF. The DNA for the CDR3 is TGTGCCAGCAGCCTAAAGAGCGGGGGCATTCGGCCCCAGTACTTC. The full variable domain, rest sourced from reference TRBV11-1 and TRBJ2-5, is EAEVAQSPRYKITEKSQAVAFWCDPISGHATLYWYRQILGQGPELLVQFQDESVVDDSQLPKDRFSAERLKGVDSTLKIQPAELGDSAMYLCASSLKSGGIRPQYFGPGTRLLVL.

This clonotype occurred a few times. The chain recombines TRBV6-2 or TRBV6-3 with TRBJ2-3; D perhaps matches TRBD1 (5 bases). This CDR3 spans 15 amino acids. CDR1 is MNHEY, CDR2 SVGEGT, per germline. V was pared by 2 bases and J by 2 bases, with 11 bases between. The CDR3 sequence: CASSYVGADTDTQYF. The CDR3 DNA is TGTGCCAGCAGTTACGTAGGGGCGGACACAGATACGCAGTATTTT.

This clonotype was picked up a small number of times. This sequence joins TRBV21-1 and TRBJ1-6; TRBD1, the table's D call, lacks a check against the DNA. TRBV21-1 constitutes a pseudogene. The CDR3 length is 17 residues. The CDR3 is CASTKGPGVHYNSPLHF. CDR3 bases: TGTGCCAGCACCAAAGGCCCAGGGGTTCACTATAATTCACCCCTCCACTTT.

In its sample, this clonotype was seen a few times. The chain recombines TRBV20-1 with TRBJ2-7, with D possibly being TRBD2 (5 bases). Germline V gives CDR1 DFQATT, CDR2 SNEGSKA (reference sequence). The CDR3 is made up of 13 amino acids. V was pared by 4 bases and J by 7 bases, with 17 bases between. This CDR3 is CSAKSDSWLEQYF. The CDR3 region has the DNA TGCAGTGCTAAGTCGGACTCGTGGTTAGAGCAGTACTTC.

This clonotype was seen repeatedly, ten times or more. The chain couples TRBV12-3 or TRBV12-4 to TRBJ2-1; the D is unclear. Trimming removed 5 bases from V and 3 bases from J, with 17 bases in between. The CDR3 extends over 16 amino acids. Written as DNA, the CDR3 is TGTGCCAGCAGTCCCTCATTACGGGTTTTCTACAATGAGCAGTTCTTC. Translation gives CASSPSLRVFYNEQFF.

This clonotype was seen a few times. The chain recombines TRBV5-1 with TRBJ2-5; 7 nucleotides line up with TRBD2. After removal of 6 bases from V and 4 bases from J, the junction contained 6 bases not matched to a gene. The CDR3 spans 13 residues. From germline, CDR1 is SGHRS and CDR2 YFSETQ. The CDR3 sequence: CASTGLVGETQYF. CDR3 sequence (DNA): TGCGCCAGCACCGGACTAGTCGGAGAGACCCAGTACTTC.

This clonotype was detected many times. The chain links TRBV18 to TRBJ2-1, with TRBD1 matching 7 bases. CDR1 and CDR2 (germline): KGHSH, LQKENI. CDR3 length: 15 amino acids. The V and J ends lost 1 base and 8 bases, in that order; junction bases with no gene match: 8. CDR3 nucleotides: TGTGCCAGCTCACCACGCGAGGGGGCTACGGATGAGCAGTTCTTC. This sequence encodes CASSPREGATDEQFF.

This clonotype was seen a handful of times. The chain recombines TRBV15 with TRBJ1-2; no definite D call. Germline values: CDR1 LNHNV, CDR2 YYDKDF (reference sequence). This CDR3 is built from 13 residues. Trimming left V 3 bases short and J 4 bases short, with 9 bases between. DNA for the CDR3: TGTGCCACCAGCAGGGTACAGACCTATGGCTACACCTTC. Translating it yields CATSRVQTYGYTF.

The chain uses TRBV6-5 and TRBJ2-1, with 7 nucleotides matching TRBD2. The junction had 2 bases not matched to a gene; V was cut back by 6 bases and J by 0 bases. Germline V gene lookup returns CDR1 MNHEY and CDR2 SVGAGI. This CDR3 has 14 residues. The CDR3 nucleotides are TGTGCCAGCAGCCGCGGGGGCTCCTACAATGAGCAGTTCTTC. Translation gives CASSRGGSYNEQFF.

This clonotype was found many times. The chain couples TRBV5-5 to TRBJ1-2; weak D call: TRBD1 (6 bases). The CDR3 sequence is 13 residues long. CDR1 is SGHKS, CDR2 YYEKEE, per germline (reference sequence). V lost 0 bases and J 7 bases, leaving 10 bases between the germline ends. The CDR3 DNA reads as TGTGCCAGCAGCTTGGACAGGGTCTTTGGCTACACCTTC. Translation gives CASSLDRVFGYTF.

Only one count was recorded for this clonotype. The chain is built from TRBV29-1 and TRBJ1-5; D is perhaps TRBD1 (5 bases). V was cut by 4 bases and J by 5 bases, with 12 bases left in between. The CDR3 is 13 amino acids. Germline V lookup: CDR1 SQVTM, CDR2 ANQGSEA. The CDR3, as DNA: TGCAGCGTTGCATCAGGGCGGGATCAGCCCCAGCATTTT. Encoded protein: CSVASGRDQPQHF.

This clonotype has a count of ten or more. V usage is TRBV20-1 and J usage is TRBJ1-4; D is unresolved. V was trimmed by 0 bases and J by 6 bases, leaving 14 bases between them. Germline V gene sequence: CDR1 DFQATT, CDR2 SNEGSKA (reference sequence). This CDR3 region has 15 residues. The CDR3 DNA reads as TGCAGTGCTAGAGATCGCCGGTGGGTAGATGAAAAACTGTTTTTT. It specifies CSARDRRWVDEKLFF.

The V and J genes are TRBV7-2 and TRBJ2-7; D call uncertain. The CDR3 contains 13 residues. The germline V and J ends were trimmed by 3 bases and 3 bases, with 9 bases remaining between them. From germline, CDR1 is SGHTA and CDR2 FQGNSA. The CDR3 DNA sequence: TGTGCCAGCAGCTTCGCCCGCGGCTACGAGCAGTACTTC. The encoded protein is CASSFARGYEQYF.

This clonotype showed up many times. The chain recombines TRBV12-3 or TRBV12-4 with TRBJ2-1, with TRBD2 identical over 10 bases. The CDR3 totals 16 residues. The V and J ends lost 1 base and 9 bases, in that order; junction bases with no gene match: 9. In nucleotides, the CDR3 is TGTGCCAGCAGTTTAGTAAGGGCGAGCGGGGGGGCTGAGCAGTTCTTC. This translates into CASSLVRASGGAEQFF.